The 27 T cell receptor beta chains listed next were all sequenced from one sample in a study of CXCR3-negative and CXCR3-positive naive CD8 T cells. TRB cDNA was prepared as libraries by UMI-labeled 5' RACE. TCRdb reanalyzed the 5' RACE reads, giving one entry per CDR3 protein sequence and no DNA. The sample totals under 150,000 distinct CDR3 sequences. General study points: CXCR3-expressing naive cells carried TRB CDR3s more hydrophobic than those of CXCR3-negative naive cells.

Their antigens are not known. Sequences were obtained from naive CXCR3+ CD8+ T cells from blood. Subset given: CD45RO-CCR7+CD27+CD95- naive CD8+ T cells expressing CXCR3 (TNR3+). These TCRs come from a human donor in good health. Some clones in this sample may be carry-over from other donors' samples.

The chain recombines TRBV29-1 with TRBJ2-1; no DNA is available, so the TRBD2 call from TCRdb remains unchecked. CDR3 length: 14 residues. CDR1 and CDR2 from the germline V gene are SQVTM and ANQGSEA. CDR3 sequence: CSAPGTSSYNEQFF.

This chain uses TRBV5-1 with TRBJ2-1; no DNA is available, so the TRBD2 call from TCRdb remains unchecked. CDR1 and CDR2 from the germline V gene are SGHRS and YFSETQ. The CDR3 is 12 residues long. CDR3: CASSRSVGEQFF.

The rearrangement joins TRBV7-9 to TRBJ2-5; with no DNA, the TCRdb D assignment of TRBD2 cannot be verified. The germline V gene has CDR1 SEHNR and CDR2 FQNEAQ (reference sequence). CDR3 size: 15 residues. This CDR3 reads CASSFPRLGKETQYF.

The chain uses TRBV28 and TRBJ1-5; TCRdb selects TRBD1, and the lack of DNA leaves this call unchecked. The length of the CDR3 is 18 residues. Germline V gives CDR1 MDHEN, CDR2 SYDVKM. CDR3 in amino acids: CASRHDRVFGFINQPQHF.

V and J are TRBV20-1 and TRBJ1-2; TCRdb proposes TRBD1, but this gene call is untestable without DNA. The CDR3 loop spans 15 amino acids. Germline CDR1 is DFQATT and CDR2 is SNEGSKA (reference sequence). The CDR3 is CSAYHSTGPAHGYTF.

The chain joins TRBV13 to TRBJ1-1; absent DNA, TCRdb's TRBD1 call cannot be checked. Per germline, CDR1 PRHDT and CDR2 FYEKMQ (reference sequence). The CDR3 sequence is 15 residues long. This chain's CDR3 is CASSSESTGQTEAFF. Full variable domain (remainder filled in from reference TRBV13 and TRBJ1-1): AAGVIQSPRHLIKEKRETATLKCYPIPRHDTVYWYQQGPGQDPQFLISFYEKMQSDKGSIPDRFSAQQFSDYHSELNMSSLELGDSALYFCASSSESTGQTEAFFGQGTRLTVV.

The CDR3 spells CASISTPGGAHYEQYF. The chain carries TRBV6-5 and TRBJ2-7; TCRdb calls TRBD1, which cannot be checked without DNA. Germline V lookup: CDR1 MNHEY, CDR2 SVGAGI. The CDR3 covers 16 residues.

The CDR3 region is CASSLAGGSRNEQFF. The chain combines TRBV13 with TRBJ2-1; lacking DNA, the TRBD2 call made by TCRdb goes unchecked. The germline CDR1 and CDR2 sequences are PRHDT and FYEKMQ (reference sequence). This CDR3 has 15 residues. The full variable domain, rest sourced from reference TRBV13 and TRBJ2-1, is AAGVIQSPRHLIKEKRETATLKCYPIPRHDTVYWYQQGPGQDPQFLISFYEKMQSDKGSIPDRFSAQQFSDYHSELNMSSLELGDSALYFCASSLAGGSRNEQFFGPGTRLTVL.

The V gene is TRBV6-6, the J gene TRBJ2-1; the D call of TRBD2 rests on TCRdb alone, since no DNA is present to check it. The CDR3 is made up of 15 amino acids. Germline CDR1 and CDR2: MNHNY and SVGAGI (reference sequence). This chain's CDR3 is CASSLGLESYNEQFF.

V and J are TRBV14 and TRBJ1-1. Germline V gene data show CDR1 as SGHDN and CDR2 as FVKESK. This CDR3 region has 15 residues. The chain's CDR3 is CASSQDLGWSTEAFF.

The chain uses TRBV4-3 and TRBJ2-2; as DNA is missing, the TRBD1 call by TCRdb cannot be tested. The germline CDR1 and CDR2 sequences are LGHNA and YSLEER. CDR3 length: 15 residues. CDR3 sequence: CASSATGVETGELFF.

This sequence joins TRBV2 and TRBJ2-1; TCRdb reports TRBD1, a call that lacks DNA to check it against. The germline gives CDR1 SNHLY, CDR2 FYNNEI. The length of the CDR3 is 14 residues. The CDR3: CARYRATGRNEQFF.

The rearrangement uses TRBV11-1 and TRBJ1-4. Germline V gives CDR1 SGHAT, CDR2 FQDESV (reference sequence). The CDR3 totals 14 residues. The CDR3 sequence: CASSFSATNEKLFF.

V gene TRBV27 combines with J gene TRBJ2-7; TCRdb's D call of TRBD1 is untestable without DNA. CDR1 and CDR2 (germline): MNHEY, SMNVEV (reference sequence). CDR3 length equals 14 residues. CDR3 sequence: CATSLDRGNYEQYF.

This chain joins TRBV19 and TRBJ1-1; as DNA is missing, the TRBD1 call by TCRdb cannot be tested. The CDR3 is 18 amino acids. CDR1 and CDR2 from the germline V gene are LNHDA and SQIVND (reference sequence). The CDR3 protein is CASSFLPGQGDPNTEAFF.

The chain is built from TRBV12-3 or TRBV12-4 and TRBJ2-1; TCRdb's D gene call, TRBD1, goes unchecked for lack of DNA. CDR3 length equals 14 residues. The CDR3 here is CASTPGGILNEQFF.

This chain uses TRBV14 with TRBJ2-7. CDR1 and CDR2 (germline): SGHDN, FVKESK. The CDR3 extends over 15 amino acids. CDR3 loop: CASSQDLGRLDEQYF.

The CDR3 protein is CASSESRLTSYEQYF. The rearrangement uses TRBV2 and TRBJ2-7. The CDR3 has 15 amino acids. Germline CDR1 SNHLY, CDR2 FYNNEI.

The chain has TRBV9 and TRBJ2-2; the TCRdb call, TRBD2, lacks DNA for checking. The germline gives CDR1 SGDLS, CDR2 YYNGEE. The CDR3 is 15 amino acids. The chain's CDR3 is CASSVENSGTGELFF.

The chain carries TRBV20-1 and TRBJ2-7; lacking DNA, the TRBD1 call made by TCRdb goes unchecked. This CDR3 has 15 amino acids. Germline CDR1 DFQATT, CDR2 SNEGSKA (reference sequence). The CDR3 protein is CSARDADRGNYEQYF.

The rearrangement links TRBV21-1 to TRBJ2-4; lacking DNA, the TRBD1 call made by TCRdb goes unchecked. TRBV21-1 is an annotated pseudogene. This CDR3 region has 19 residues. CDR3 residues: CASSGGSGETGLAKNIQYF.

The chain combines TRBV5-4 with TRBJ2-7; TCRdb's D gene call, TRBD1, goes unchecked for lack of DNA. Germline lookup yields CDR1 SGHNT and CDR2 YYREEE (reference sequence). This CDR3 spans 12 amino acids. The CDR3 spells CASSTPPGEQYF.

The genes are TRBV7-9 and TRBJ2-7; TCRdb names TRBD1, which stays unverified in the absence of DNA. The CDR3 is made up of 15 amino acids. Germline V lookup: CDR1 SEHNR, CDR2 FQNEAQ (reference sequence). This chain's CDR3 is CASSPAWGKFYEQYF. The complete variable domain, with remaining parts taken from reference TRBV7-9 and TRBJ2-7, reads DTGVSQNPRHKITKRGQNVTFRCDPISEHNRLYWYRQTLGQGPEFLTYFQNEAQLEKSRLLSDRFSAERPKGSFSTLEIQRTEQGDSAMYLCASSPAWGKFYEQYFGPGTRLTVT.

The CDR3 sequence: CATSREPPTAGTGYTF. The gene calls are TRBV15 and TRBJ1-2; TCRdb lists TRBD1, though no DNA is available to test this call. The CDR3 covers 16 residues. Per germline, CDR1 LNHNV and CDR2 YYDKDF (reference sequence).

The chain is built from TRBV6-2 or TRBV6-3 and TRBJ2-1; TCRdb picks TRBD2, but there is no DNA to check that call. The CDR3 contains 15 residues. Germline loops: CDR1 MNHEY, CDR2 SVGEGT. The CDR3 spells CASTPGLASYNEQFF.

V is TRBV6-5 and J is TRBJ2-4. In germline, CDR1 is MNHEY, CDR2 SVGAGI. There are 13 residues in the CDR3. This chain's CDR3 is CASSSVAKNIQYF.

This chain connects TRBV29-1 to TRBJ2-1; the D call of TRBD1 rests on TCRdb alone, since no DNA is present to check it. Germline V gene sequence: CDR1 SQVTM, CDR2 ANQGSEA. CDR3 length equals 15 residues. The chain's CDR3 is CSVGSWGGDYNEQFF.